This TCR beta chain was sequenced during a study of T cell responses to AZD1222 COVID-19 vaccine. Deletions cut 2 bases from V and 3 bases from J, with 8 bases between. CDR1 GTSNPN and CDR2 SVGIG come from the germline V gene (reference sequence). CDR3 size: 12 residues. Only in-frame clones appear in the TCRdb table, and some are missing; sequencing was by immunoSEQ multiplex PCR. The table lists about 160,000 clones, more than 80% of them singletons, with under 4% in the top ten. The sequence was collected from an adult who received the AZD1222 COVID-19 vaccine. The chain combines TRBV30 with TRBJ2-7; D not certain. Specimen: peripheral blood, collected 28 days after the second AZD1222 dose. CDR3 protein: CAWSKSNYEQYF. DNA for the CDR3: TGTGCCTGGAGTAAATCGAACTACGAGCAGTACTTC.